The 26 T cell receptor beta chains reported below all come from one sample, sequenced in a study of CD8 T cells in ankylosing spondylitis. General study findings and limits: Ankylosing spondylitis blood appeared to carry a characteristic TCR beta motif of several highly homologous variants.

Antigens of these TCRs are unknown. MiXCR, run by TCRdb on the 5' RACE reads, gives a single entry per CDR3 protein. The sample comprises about 210,000 distinct CDR3 sequences, about 6.7% of which are singletons, and 14% rests with the top ten. Sequenced: blood, either unsorted or a sorted T cell fraction (not recorded which). The receptor set was obtained from a male donor with ankylosing spondylitis.

This clonotype appeared many times. The rearrangement links TRBV7-2 to TRBJ1-1; 8 bases are a match to TRBD1. V lost 5 bases and J lost 5; bases outside the gene matches: 7. This CDR3 is built from 14 residues. Germline CDR1 is SGHTA and CDR2 is FQGNSA. The CDR3 reads CASSLTTGVTEAFF. The CDR3 DNA is TGTGCCAGCAGCCTAACGACAGGGGTTACTGAAGCTTTCTTT.

Ten or more counts support this clonotype. As DNA, the CDR3 is TGTGCCAGCAGCTGGATCCGGAACACTGAAGCTTTCTTT. It yields the protein CASSWIRNTEAFF. The chain carries TRBV14 and TRBJ1-1; the D is unclear. The CDR3 has 13 amino acids. CDR1 SGHDN and CDR2 FVKESK come from the germline V gene. V was clipped by 5 bases and J by 1 base, with 8 bases between them.

This clonotype was counted at least ten times. This chain joins TRBV6-1 and TRBJ2-2, with D unclear. V lost 2 bases and J lost 3, with 7 bases in between. Germline CDR1 reads MNHNS; CDR2 reads SASEGT. The CDR3 consists of 14 residues. CDR3 loop: CASSENTYTGELFF. The CDR3 DNA sequence: TGTGCCAGCAGTGAAAACACTTACACCGGGGAGCTGTTTTTT.

This clonotype is a singleton in its sample. This chain uses TRBV27 with TRBJ2-1, with TRBD2 matching over 7 bases. Germline values: CDR1 MNHEY, CDR2 SMNVEV (reference sequence). Trimming at V came to 6 bases and at J to 3 bases, leaving 2 bases not matched to a gene. CDR3 length: 13 amino acids. The CDR3, as DNA: TGTGCCAGCAGACTAGCGAACTACAATGAGCAGTTCTTC. Amino acids: CASRLANYNEQFF.

This clonotype was detected many times. The V gene is TRBV20-1, the J gene TRBJ2-7; 9 bases map to TRBD1. The CDR3 runs 15 residues. Germline CDR1 DFQATT, CDR2 SNEGSKA (reference sequence). Trimming took 1 base from V and 4 from J; bases not matched to a gene: 8. The CDR3 loop reads CSARATGTGIYEQYF. The CDR3 bases are TGCAGTGCTAGAGCAACCGGGACAGGGATTTACGAGCAGTACTTC.

Only a few counts were recorded for this clonotype. V usage is TRBV7-2 and J usage is TRBJ1-2; 7 positions match TRBD1. CDR3 length: 14 amino acids. Losses at the gene ends were 4 bases for V and 3 bases for J; bases not matched to a gene: 5. The germline gives CDR1 SGHTA, CDR2 FQGNSA. CDR3 in amino acids: CASSYPGTDYGYTF. DNA of the CDR3: TGTGCCAGCAGCTACCCCGGGACAGACTATGGCTACACCTTC.

This rearrangement joins TRBV10-3 to TRBJ2-7, with TRBD2 matching 12 bases. V shed 1 base and J 5 bases; nucleotides not matched to a gene: 3. The CDR3 runs to 15 residues. Germline loops: CDR1 ENHRY, CDR2 SYGVKD. DNA for the CDR3: TGTGCCATCAGTGAGTTTACTAGCGGGGGGCACGAGCAGTACTTC. Amino acid sequence: CAISEFTSGGHEQYF.

This clonotype has ten or more counts. This chain connects TRBV20-1 to TRBJ2-1, with a tentative D call TRBD1 (5 bases). Germline V gene sequence: CDR1 DFQATT, CDR2 SNEGSKA (reference sequence). The CDR3 consists of 15 residues. Trimming cost V 5 bases and J 0 bases, with 14 bases left between them. DNA of the CDR3: TGCAGTGCTTTTCAACAGGAAAGCTCCTACAATGAGCAGTTCTTC. Amino acid sequence: CSAFQQESSYNEQFF.

This clonotype was seen ten or more times. The chain recombines TRBV5-5 with TRBJ1-6, with a weak D call TRBD1 (6 bases). Germline assignment: CDR1 SGHKS and CDR2 YYEKEE (reference sequence). The V and J ends lost 2 bases and 7 bases respectively, with 13 bases between them. This CDR3 spans 15 amino acids. The CDR3 here is CASSLGGRGNSPLHF. The CDR3 bases are TGTGCCAGCAGCTTAGGGGGGAGGGGAAATTCACCCCTCCACTTT.

This clonotype was seen repeatedly, ten times or more. The genes are TRBV12-3 or TRBV12-4 and TRBJ1-1, with D hard to call. The CDR3 has 14 amino acids. V shed 2 bases and J shed 0 bases, with 7 bases lying between them. CDR3 region: CASSLNGLNTEAFF. The CDR3 coding sequence is TGTGCCAGCAGTTTAAACGGTTTGAACACTGAAGCTTTCTTT.

This clonotype was seen repeatedly, ten times or more. The chain recombines TRBV29-1 with TRBJ2-7; a possible D gene is TRBD1 (6 bases). V was shortened by 3 bases and J by 3 bases, with 12 bases between the two germline ends. Germline CDR1 is SQVTM and CDR2 is ANQGSEA. The CDR3 sequence is 13 residues long. The CDR3 sequence: CSVDSGQSYEQYF. For the CDR3, the DNA is TGCAGCGTTGACTCCGGACAGAGCTACGAGCAGTACTTC.

In this sample, this clonotype turned up many times. V is TRBV28 and J is TRBJ2-2; possible D gene TRBD1, 5 bases. CDR1 and CDR2 (germline): MDHEN, SYDVKM. The V and J ends lost 7 bases and 3 bases respectively, with 12 bases between them. The CDR3 runs 14 residues. This chain's CDR3 is CASNRGPYTGELFF. The CDR3 coding sequence is TGTGCCAGCAATAGGGGCCCTTACACCGGGGAGCTGTTTTTT.

The chain is built from TRBV11-2 and TRBJ2-6, with D unclear. This CDR3 contains 16 residues. From germline, CDR1 is SGHAT and CDR2 FQNNGV. Deletions cut 6 bases from V and 4 bases from J, with 16 bases between. The CDR3 is CASSLGVSWGANVLTF. The CDR3 DNA sequence: TGTGCCAGCAGTCTAGGAGTTAGTTGGGGGGCCAACGTCCTGACTTTC.

This clonotype was counted ten times or more. The rearrangement links TRBV10-3 to TRBJ2-7; TRBD1 matches at 8 bases. This CDR3 comprises 15 residues. Trimming cost V 0 bases and J 5 bases; bases outside gene matches: 6. Looked up from germline, CDR1 is ENHRY and CDR2 is SYGVKD. CDR3 sequence reads: CAISESTDRAHEQYF. The CDR3 nucleotides read TGTGCCATCAGTGAGTCGACGGACAGGGCCCACGAGCAGTACTTC.

The chain is built from TRBV30 and TRBJ1-4; no firm D call. V was cut by 5 bases and J by 3 bases, with 13 bases left in between. The V gene's germline CDR1 is GTSNPN and CDR2 SVGIG (reference sequence). CDR3 length: 14 residues. The CDR3 DNA is TGTGCCTGGGGACCGGGAGGGCCTAATGAAAAACTGTTTTTT. Encoded protein: CAWGPGGPNEKLFF.

As to this clonotype: A read error may be the cause here, since a much bigger clone is one base away. This chain connects TRBV6-1 to TRBJ1-2, with D hard to call. V was cut by 10 bases and J by 4 bases, with 13 bases left in between. The CDR3 has 12 amino acids. Germline lookup yields CDR1 MNHNS and CDR2 SASEGT. CDR3 nucleotide sequence: TGTGCCACCAAGCCCAGCGGCTATGGCTACACCTTC. It translates to CATKPSGYGYTF.

This clonotype appeared many times. V gene TRBV7-9 combines with J gene TRBJ1-2; TRBD1 aligns across 7 bases. Germline V CDR1 and CDR2: SEHNR, FQNEAQ (reference sequence). The CDR3 contains 14 residues. J gave up 4 bases and V 5 bases, and 7 bases lay outside the gene matches. The CDR3 bases are TGTGCCAGCAGCCAACAGGGGCTCGGCTATGGCTACACCTTC. It translates to CASSQQGLGYGYTF.

This clonotype was counted at least ten times. The chain joins TRBV3-1 to TRBJ2-2, with TRBD1 matching over 8 bases. J gave up 6 bases and V 4 bases, and 16 bases lay outside the gene matches. The CDR3 contains 18 residues. In germline, CDR1 is LGHDT, CDR2 YNNKEL (reference sequence). The CDR3 here is CASSLSSIGQGPPGELFF. CDR3 nucleotides: TGTGCCAGCAGCCTAAGTAGTATCGGACAGGGTCCCCCCGGGGAGCTGTTTTTT.

This clonotype was counted at least ten times. The J gene is TRBJ2-1, the V gene TRBV7-2; the match to TRBD2 covers 7 bases. The germline V gene encodes CDR1 SGHTA and CDR2 FQGNSA. The trim removed 0 bases at V and 3 bases at J, leaving 8 bases unmatched. This CDR3 comprises 17 residues. Here the CDR3 reads CASSLAASGNIYNEQFF. Here the CDR3 DNA reads TGTGCCAGCAGCTTAGCGGCTAGCGGAAACATCTACAATGAGCAGTTCTTC.

Ten or more counts support this clonotype. V and J are TRBV27 and TRBJ2-1, with D uncertain. In germline, CDR1 is MNHEY, CDR2 SMNVEV (reference sequence). CDR3 length: 17 amino acids. V lost 2 bases, J lost 4 bases, and 18 bases lay in between. CDR3 protein: CASSLTTYGQYYNEQFF. The CDR3 DNA reads TGTGCCAGCAGTTTAACGACCTACGGGCAGTATTACAATGAGCAGTTCTTC.

The sample holds many counts of this clonotype. V is TRBV9 and J is TRBJ2-5; D is possibly TRBD2 (6 bases). V lost 0 bases and J lost 3, with 9 bases in between. The CDR3 runs to 14 residues. Germline V CDR1 and CDR2: SGDLS, YYNGEE. This CDR3 is CASSVDSGKETQYF. Written as DNA, the CDR3 is TGTGCCAGCAGCGTAGATAGCGGCAAAGAGACCCAGTACTTC.

This clonotype has a count of ten or more. The chain links TRBV7-9 to TRBJ2-5; D is undetermined. The CDR3 runs to 13 residues. Trimming left V 2 bases short and J 3 bases short, with 7 bases between. Germline values: CDR1 SEHNR, CDR2 FQNEAQ (reference sequence). The CDR3 bases are TGTGCCAGCAGCTTAATCTTGGAAGAGACCCAGTACTTC. It specifies CASSLILEETQYF.

This clonotype was counted ten times or more. The CDR3 loop is CASSLDLRSYEQYF. The CDR3 coding sequence is TGCGCCAGCAGCTTGGACTTAAGGTCCTACGAGCAGTACTTC. The chain employs TRBV5-1 and TRBJ2-7; D gene ambiguous. The CDR3 covers 14 residues. Germline CDR1 SGHRS, CDR2 YFSETQ. V lost 0 bases to trimming and J lost 1 base, with 8 bases between them.

This clonotype was recorded many times. The rearrangement joins TRBV5-1 to TRBJ1-5; D is ambiguous. This CDR3 has 13 residues. Trimming removed 2 bases at V and 4 bases at J, with 7 bases between. Germline CDR1 and CDR2: SGHRS and YFSETQ. This chain's CDR3 is CASSLSPNQPQHF. In nucleotides, the CDR3 is TGCGCCAGCAGCTTATCGCCTAATCAGCCCCAGCATTTT.

This clonotype was recorded many times. The rearrangement links TRBV27 to TRBJ2-7, with a tentative D call TRBD1 (6 bases). The CDR3 length is 12 residues. Trimming cost V 3 bases and J 9 bases, with 12 bases left between them. Germline V gene data show CDR1 as MNHEY and CDR2 as SMNVEV (reference sequence). CDR3 nucleotides: TGTGCCAGCAGTTTTCCCAGGGGACGGCAGTACTTC. Translating it yields CASSFPRGRQYF.

This clonotype was counted at least ten times. V is TRBV7-2 and J is TRBJ2-1; 11 nucleotides agree with TRBD1. Germline assignment: CDR1 SGHTA and CDR2 FQGNSA. The V segment lost 2 bases and the J segment 2 bases; nucleotides outside the gene matches: 2. This CDR3 is built from 16 residues. This CDR3 reads CASSLRGQGAYNEQFF. In DNA form, the CDR3 reads TGTGCCAGCAGCTTACGGGGACAGGGGGCCTACAATGAGCAGTTCTTC.